The rows below give T cell receptor beta chains drawn from one sample of a study of T-cell memory formation after mild COVID-19. TCRdb reanalysed the 5' RACE reads using MiXCR and keeps one entry per CDR3 protein. The sample consists of about 300,000 distinct CDR3 sequences, roughly a fifth of them appearing once. The sample taken for sequencing was PBMCs or a T cell subset sorted from them (not recorded which). These receptors were obtained from a man between 18 and 35 years old who had mild COVID-19 (a few samples of this study predate the infection). Cell type and time point are not known. Each CDR3 is given with its conserved first and last residue. Each record gives: V gene, clone size, D gene, J gene, CDR3 DNA, CDR3 protein. A D gene is named only where the DNA matches it firmly. Clone size appears in some rows only: once, few, many, or a class for an expanded clone.

TRBV20-1	few	NA	TRBJ2-3	TGCAGTGCTAGTGTCGGAGAAGATACGCAGTATTTT	CSASVGEDTQYF
TRBV5-1	NA	TRBD2	TRBJ2-1	TGCGCCAGCAGCTTTGTTAGGTACGCCCCGGGACTAGCGGATAATGAGCAGTTCTTC	CASSFVRYAPGLADNEQFF
TRBV5-1	NA	NA	TRBJ2-7	TGCGCCAGCAGCTTGGTCACAGAGATCTACGAGCAGTACTTC	CASSLVTEIYEQYF
TRBV10-3	NA	TRBD2	TRBJ2-1	TGTGCCATCAGTTCCCGGGAGGCTGAGCAGTTCTTC	CAISSREAEQFF
TRBV7-2	few	NA	TRBJ1-1	TGTGCCAGCAGCTTAGTCGGGTTCACTGAAGCTTTCTTT	CASSLVGFTEAFF
TRBV20-1	many	TRBD1	TRBJ2-2	TGCAGTGCTGTTCCCGGGACAGGGATCACCGGGGAGCTGTTTTTT	CSAVPGTGITGELFF
TRBV6-2/TRBV6-3	many	NA	TRBJ2-3	TGTGCCAGCAGTTACCCGAGCCGCGGGGCTCACACAGATACGCAGTATTTT	CASSYPSRGAHTDTQYF
TRBV9	few	NA	TRBJ1-1	TGTGCCAGCAGCGTAGACGGCAGTTTCTCTGAAGCTTTCTTT	CASSVDGSFSEAFF
TRBV6-5	NA	NA	TRBJ1-2	TGTGCCAGCAGCATTGGACCTTATGGCTACACCTTC	CASSIGPYGYTF
TRBV9	many	NA	TRBJ2-5	TGTGCCAGCAGCCCTCCCAGGGGTGGGGAGACCCAGTACTTC	CASSPPRGGETQYF